The present TCR beta chain was sequenced within a study of T cells in Graves' hyperthyroidism and ophthalmopathy. The sample holds many counts of this clonotype. Amplified TCR beta CDR3 regions came from RNA transcripts. In the first-round RT-PCR of the TCR CDR3, the HTBI primer set was used. A single record per CDR3 protein comes from TCRdb applying MiXCR to the multiplex PCR reads. The repertoire holds about 610,000 distinct CDR3 sequences, with roughly 14% as singletons. CDR1 and CDR2 from the germline V gene are DFQATT and SNEGSKA (reference sequence). CDR3 size: 13 residues. This receptor was taken from a woman in her thirties or forties with Graves' ophthalmopathy. Sequencing was performed on blood. The chain links TRBV20-1 to TRBJ2-5; D possibly corresponds to TRBD1 (5 bases). The CDR3 sequence is CRPTAPIQETQYF. The CDR3 DNA sequence: TGCAGGCCGACAGCTCCAATTCAAGAGACCCAGTACTTC.